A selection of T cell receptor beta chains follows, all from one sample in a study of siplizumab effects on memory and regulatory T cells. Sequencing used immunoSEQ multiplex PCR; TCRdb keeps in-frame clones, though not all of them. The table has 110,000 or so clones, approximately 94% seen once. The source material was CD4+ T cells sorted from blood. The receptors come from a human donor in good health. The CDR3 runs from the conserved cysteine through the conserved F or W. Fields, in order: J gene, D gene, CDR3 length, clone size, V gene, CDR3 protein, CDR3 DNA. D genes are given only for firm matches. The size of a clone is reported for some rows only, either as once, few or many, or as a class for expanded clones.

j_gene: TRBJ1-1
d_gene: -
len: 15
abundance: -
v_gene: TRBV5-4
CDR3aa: CASSSGTEGSAQAFF
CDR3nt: TGTGCCAGCAGCAGCGGGACTGAAGGTAGCGCCCAAGCTTTCTTT

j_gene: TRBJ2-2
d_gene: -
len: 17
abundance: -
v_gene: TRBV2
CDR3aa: CASSPRGALANTGELFF
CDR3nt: TGTGCCAGCAGTCCCCGCGGGGCCCTCGCGAACACCGGGGAGCTGTTTTTT

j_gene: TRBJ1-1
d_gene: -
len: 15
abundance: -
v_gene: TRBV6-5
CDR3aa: CASSPTYGGFTEAFF
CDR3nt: TGTGCCAGCAGTCCAACCTACGGAGGGTTCACTGAAGCTTTCTTT

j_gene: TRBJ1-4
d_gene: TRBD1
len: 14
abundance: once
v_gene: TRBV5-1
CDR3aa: CASSPGQGTEKLFF
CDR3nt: TGCGCCAGCAGCCCGGGACAGGGGACGGAAAAACTGTTTTTT

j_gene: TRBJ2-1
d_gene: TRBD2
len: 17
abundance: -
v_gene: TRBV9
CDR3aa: CASSSSGTSGPYNEQFF
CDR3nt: TGTGCCAGCAGCTCCTCCGGGACTAGCGGGCCCTACAATGAGCAGTTCTTC

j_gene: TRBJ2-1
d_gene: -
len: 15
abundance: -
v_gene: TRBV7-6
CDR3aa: CASSLLSTPNNEQFF
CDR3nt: TGTGCCAGCAGCTTACTGTCCACCCCTAACAATGAGCAGTTCTTC

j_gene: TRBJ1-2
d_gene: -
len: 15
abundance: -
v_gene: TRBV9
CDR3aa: CASSAQGIPNYGYTF
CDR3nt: TGTGCCAGCAGCGCCCAGGGAATCCCTAACTATGGCTACACCTTC

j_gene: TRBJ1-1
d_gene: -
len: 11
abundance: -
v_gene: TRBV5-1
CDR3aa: CASSSQGEAFF
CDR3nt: TGCGCCAGCAGCTCTCAGGGGGAAGCTTTCTTT

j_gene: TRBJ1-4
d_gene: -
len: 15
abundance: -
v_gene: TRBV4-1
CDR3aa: CASSQDPSVPGKRFF
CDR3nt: TGCGCCAGCAGCCAAGATCCGTCGGTCCCAGGAAAACGGTTTTTT

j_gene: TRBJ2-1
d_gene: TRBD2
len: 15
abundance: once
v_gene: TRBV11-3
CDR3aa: CASSPRTSFGREQFF
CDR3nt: TGTGCCAGCAGCCCCCGGACTAGTTTCGGACGTGAGCAGTTCTTC

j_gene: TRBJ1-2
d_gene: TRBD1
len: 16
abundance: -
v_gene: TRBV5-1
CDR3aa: CASSANSQGALYGYTF
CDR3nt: TGCGCCAGCAGCGCAAACTCACAGGGGGCTTTATATGGCTACACCTTC

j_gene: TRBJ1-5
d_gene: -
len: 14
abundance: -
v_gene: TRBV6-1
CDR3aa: CASSERDSNQPQHF
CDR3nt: TGTGCCAGCAGTGAACGGGATAGCAATCAGCCCCAGCATTTT

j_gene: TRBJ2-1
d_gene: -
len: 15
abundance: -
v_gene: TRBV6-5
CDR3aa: CASSREGVPYNEQFF
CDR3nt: TGTGCCAGCAGTCGCGAGGGTGTTCCCTACAATGAGCAGTTCTTC

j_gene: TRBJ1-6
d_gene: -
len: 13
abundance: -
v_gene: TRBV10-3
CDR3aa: CAIRADYNSPLHF
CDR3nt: TGTGCCATCAGGGCAGACTATAATTCACCCCTCCACTTT

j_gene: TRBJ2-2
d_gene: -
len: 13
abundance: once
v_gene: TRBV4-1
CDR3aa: CASSQVRPGELFF
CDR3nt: TGCGCCAGCAGCCAAGTGCGGCCCGGGGAGCTGTTTTTT

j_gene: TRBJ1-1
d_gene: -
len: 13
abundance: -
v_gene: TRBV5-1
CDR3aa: CASSSEGHAEAFF
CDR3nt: TGCGCCAGCAGCTCCGAGGGACACGCTGAAGCTTTCTTT

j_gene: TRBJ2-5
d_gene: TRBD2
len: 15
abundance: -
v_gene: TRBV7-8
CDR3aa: CASSVDSGSGETQYF
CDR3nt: TGTGCCAGCAGCGTAGATAGCGGGAGCGGAGAGACCCAGTACTTC

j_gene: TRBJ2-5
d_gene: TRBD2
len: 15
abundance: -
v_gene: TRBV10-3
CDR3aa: CAISELASGQETQYF
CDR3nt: TGTGCCATCAGTGAGCTAGCTAGCGGACAAGAGACCCAGTACTTC

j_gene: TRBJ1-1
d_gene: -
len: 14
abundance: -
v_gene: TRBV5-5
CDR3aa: CASSFSGGNTEAFF
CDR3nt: TGTGCCAGCAGCTTCTCCGGGGGGAACACTGAAGCTTTCTTT

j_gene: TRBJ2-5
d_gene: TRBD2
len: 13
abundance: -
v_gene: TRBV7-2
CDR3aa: CASRFSGSETQYF
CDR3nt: TGTGCCAGCAGATTTAGCGGGAGTGAGACCCAGTACTTC

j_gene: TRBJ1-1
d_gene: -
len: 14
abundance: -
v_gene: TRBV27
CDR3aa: CASRKNERGTEAFF
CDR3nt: TGTGCCAGCAGAAAAAATGAGAGAGGGACTGAAGCTTTCTTT

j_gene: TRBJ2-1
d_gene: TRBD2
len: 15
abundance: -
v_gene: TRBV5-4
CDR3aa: CASIASGSSYNEQFF
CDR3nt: TGTGCCAGCATCGCTAGCGGGAGCTCCTACAATGAGCAGTTCTTC

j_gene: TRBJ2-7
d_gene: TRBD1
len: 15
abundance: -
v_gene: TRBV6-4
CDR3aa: CASSTEQGATYEQYF
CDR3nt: TGTGCCAGCAGCACAGAACAGGGGGCGACGTACGAGCAGTACTTC

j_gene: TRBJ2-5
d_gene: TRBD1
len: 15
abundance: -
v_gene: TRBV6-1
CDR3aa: CASSEWTGVEWAQYF
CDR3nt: TGTGCCAGCAGTGAATGGACAGGGGTAGAGTGGGCCCAGTACTTC

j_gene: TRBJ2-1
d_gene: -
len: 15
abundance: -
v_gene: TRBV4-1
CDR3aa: CASSLTGSSYNEQFF
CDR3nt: TGCGCCAGCAGCCTCACAGGGAGCTCCTACAATGAGCAGTTCTTC

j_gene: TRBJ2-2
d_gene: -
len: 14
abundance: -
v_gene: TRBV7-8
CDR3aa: CASSITGIAGELFF
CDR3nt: TGTGCCAGCAGTATAACAGGGATCGCCGGGGAGCTGTTTTTT

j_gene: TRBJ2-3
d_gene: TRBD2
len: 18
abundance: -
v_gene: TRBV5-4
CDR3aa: CASSRRRASGRDTDTQYF
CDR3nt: TGTGCCAGCAGCCGGCGGCGGGCTAGCGGGAGGGACACAGATACGCAGTATTTT

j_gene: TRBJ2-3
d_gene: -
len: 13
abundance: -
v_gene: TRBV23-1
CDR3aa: CASSPSVTDTQYF
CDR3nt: TGCGCCAGCAGTCCATCCGTTACAGATACGCAGTATTTT

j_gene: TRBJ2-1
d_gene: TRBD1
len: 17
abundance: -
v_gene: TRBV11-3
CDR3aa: CASSLDRGRTGRHEQFF
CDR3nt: TGTGCCAGCAGCTTAGATCGGGGAAGGACAGGGCGGCATGAGCAGTTCTTC

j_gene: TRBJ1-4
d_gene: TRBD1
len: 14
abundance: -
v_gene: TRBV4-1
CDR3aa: CASSLRDRDEKLFF
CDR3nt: TGCGCCAGCAGCCTCCGGGACAGAGATGAAAAACTGTTTTTT

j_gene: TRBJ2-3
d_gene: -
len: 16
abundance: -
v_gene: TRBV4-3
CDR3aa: CASSQDGGGGIYTQYF
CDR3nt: TGCGCCAGCAGCCAAGATGGGGGCGGGGGCATTTATACGCAGTATTTT

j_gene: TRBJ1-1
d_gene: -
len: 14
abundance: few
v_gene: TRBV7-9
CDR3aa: CASSPTQGNTEAFF
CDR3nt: TGTGCCAGCAGCCCAACACAGGGGAACACTGAAGCTTTCTTT

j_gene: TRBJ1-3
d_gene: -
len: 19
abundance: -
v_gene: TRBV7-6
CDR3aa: CASSRRPGRTPNSGNTIYF
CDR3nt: TGTGCCAGCAGCCGCCGTCCGGGACGGACACCCAATTCTGGAAACACCATATATTTT

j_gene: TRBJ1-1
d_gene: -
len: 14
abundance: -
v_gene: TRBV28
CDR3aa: CASRSLQRDTEAFF
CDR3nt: TGTGCCAGCAGATCCCTACAGAGGGACACTGAAGCTTTCTTT

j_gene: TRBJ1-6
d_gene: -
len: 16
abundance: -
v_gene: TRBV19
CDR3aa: CASSNKIGQRTSPLHF
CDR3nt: TGTGCCAGTAGTAATAAAATCGGACAGAGAACTTCACCCCTCCACTTT

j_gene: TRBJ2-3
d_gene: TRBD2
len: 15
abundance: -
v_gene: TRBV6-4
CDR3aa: CASAPTSGVTDTQYF
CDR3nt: TGTGCCAGCGCACCGACTAGCGGGGTCACAGATACGCAGTATTTT

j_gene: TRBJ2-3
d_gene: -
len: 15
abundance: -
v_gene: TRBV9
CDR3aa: CASSVTQGIGDTQYF
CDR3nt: TGTGCCAGCAGCGTAACGCAGGGAATAGGGGATACGCAGTATTTT

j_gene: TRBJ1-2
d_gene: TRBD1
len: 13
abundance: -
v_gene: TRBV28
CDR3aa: CASSRQGNYGYTF
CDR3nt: TGTGCCAGCAGTCGACAGGGCAACTATGGCTACACCTTC

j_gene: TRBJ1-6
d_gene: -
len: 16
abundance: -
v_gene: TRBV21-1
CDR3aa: CASSKAAGAPGSPLHF
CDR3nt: TGTGCCAGCAGCAAAGCGGCAGGGGCGCCGGGCTCACCCCTCCACTTT

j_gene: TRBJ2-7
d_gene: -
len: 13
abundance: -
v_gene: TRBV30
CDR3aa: CAWKFGRAVEQYF
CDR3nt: TGTGCCTGGAAGTTTGGCAGGGCGGTGGAGCAGTACTTC

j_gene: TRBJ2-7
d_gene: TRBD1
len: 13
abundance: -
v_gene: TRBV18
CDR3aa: CASSQTGGTEQYF
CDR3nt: TGTGCCAGCTCTCAGACAGGGGGGACCGAGCAGTACTTC

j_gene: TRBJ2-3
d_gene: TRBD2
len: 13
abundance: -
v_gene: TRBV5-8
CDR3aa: CASSFSRGVAQYF
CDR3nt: TGTGCCAGCAGCTTCTCGCGGGGGGTCGCGCAGTATTTT

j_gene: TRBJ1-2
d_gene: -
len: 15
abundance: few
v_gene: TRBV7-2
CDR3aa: CASSPGVIENYGYTF
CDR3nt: TGTGCCAGCAGTCCCGGTGTAATCGAGAACTATGGCTACACCTTC

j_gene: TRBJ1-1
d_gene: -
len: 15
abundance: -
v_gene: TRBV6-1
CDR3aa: CASSEPHRVGTEAFF
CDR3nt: TGTGCCAGCAGTGAACCACACAGGGTTGGCACTGAAGCTTTCTTT

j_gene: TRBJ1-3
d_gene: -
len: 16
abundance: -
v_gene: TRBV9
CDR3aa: CASSPESTGSGNTIYF
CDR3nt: TGTGCCAGCAGCCCCGAATCGACTGGCTCTGGAAACACCATATATTTT